One sample yielded the 7 T cell receptor beta chains listed below, sequenced in a study of T cell responses to AZD1222 COVID-19 vaccine. Repertoires were generated with immunoSEQ multiplex PCR, while TCRdb's copy carries only in-frame clones and drops some. The sample has 140,000 to 150,000 clones, around 90% seen once. Sample: peripheral blood, taken on day 0 of AZD1222 vaccination. The receptors originated from an adult in good health.

A word on this clone: The junction and the germline gene differ at one end; a read error may be behind it. V is TRBV6-2 or TRBV6-3 and J is TRBJ1-2; no definite D call. This CDR3 contains 12 residues. Germline V gene lookup returns CDR1 MNHEY and CDR2 SVGEGT. CDR3 nucleotides: TGTGCCAGCAGCCACACAAGTTTGGGCTTCGTCTTC. Translation gives CASSHTSLGFVF.

The chain links TRBV7-2 to TRBJ2-3; TRBD2 is a possible D gene (6 bases). Trimming pared 2 bases from V and 2 bases from J, leaving 11 bases between. CDR3 length: 15 residues. Germline V gives CDR1 SGHTA, CDR2 FQGNSA. CDR3 nucleotide sequence: TGTGCCAGCAGCTTACCGGGAGTCTACACAGATACGCAGTATTTT. Translating it yields CASSLPGVYTDTQYF. Combining the CDR3 with reference TRBV7-2 and TRBJ2-3 gives the whole variable domain GAGVSQSPSNKVTEKGKDVELRCDPISGHTALYWYRQSLGQGLEFLIYFQGNSAPDKSGLPSDRFSAERTGGSVSTLTIQRTQQEDSAVYLCASSLPGVYTDTQYFGPGTRLTVL.

The rearrangement links TRBV5-1 to TRBJ2-7, with a tentative D call TRBD2 (6 bases). The V end was cut by 0 bases, the J end by 2 bases, with 27 bases between. Looked up from germline, CDR1 is SGHRS and CDR2 is YFSETQ. The CDR3 spans 20 residues. DNA of the CDR3: TGCGCCAGCAGCTTGGTTCCCGGGCGCAGGGCTAGGGAGGCGACCTACGAGCAGTACTTC. Protein sequence: CASSLVPGRRAREATYEQYF.

This chain joins TRBV7-9 and TRBJ1-2; D possibly corresponds to TRBD1 (5 bases). Trimming stripped 6 bases from V and 0 bases from J, with 11 bases between. This CDR3 has 14 residues. Germline V gives CDR1 SEHNR, CDR2 FQNEAQ (reference sequence). In DNA, the CDR3 is TGTGCCAGCAGGGGGGGTGCATCTAACTATGGCTACACCTTC. It yields the protein CASRGGASNYGYTF.

The V and J genes are TRBV7-8 and TRBJ2-7; the D gene is possibly TRBD2 (5 bases). This CDR3 is 14 amino acids long. Germline V gene lookup returns CDR1 SGHVS and CDR2 FQNEAQ. V gave up 1 base and J gave up 7 bases, with 14 bases separating them. The DNA of the CDR3 is TGTGCCAGCAGCTTAGGGACTGGTATAGGAGAGCAGTACTTC. This translates into CASSLGTGIGEQYF.

CDR3 bases: TGTGCCAGCGGGAGTCTCAGTCCAGGCGAGCAGTACTTC. Its protein product is CASGSLSPGEQYF. J is TRBJ2-7 and V is TRBV25-1; a possible D gene is TRBD2 (5 bases). Per germline, CDR1 MGHDK and CDR2 SYGVNS. Trimming took 8 bases from V and 6 from J, leaving 17 bases between them. The CDR3 runs to 13 residues.

This chain uses TRBV6-1 with TRBJ1-1; D gene unclear. Trimming shortened V by 2 bases and J by 0 bases, and 4 bases separated the two germline ends. This CDR3 is 13 amino acids long. Germline V lookup: CDR1 MNHNS, CDR2 SASEGT. The CDR3, as DNA: TGTGCCAGCAGTGAACAAGTGAACACTGAAGCTTTCTTT. Translating gives CASSEQVNTEAFF.